The 23 T cell receptor beta chains in this list originate from one sample, sequenced in a study of tumor-infiltrating lymphocytes in primary liver carcinoma. TCR beta cDNA was prepared out of approximately 500 ng total RNA by means of a constant-region primer. Three nested multiplex PCR rounds, a slightly modified ARM-PCR method, built the TCR beta libraries. The first two PCR rounds, nine to ten cycles each, used TRBV1-TRBV30 forward primers and a C-beta reverse primer. TCRdb re-analysed the multiplex PCR reads in MiXCR, keeping a single row per CDR3 protein. The sample lists tens of thousands of distinct CDR3 sequences, about two thirds occurring once. Co-extracting RNA and DNA was done with roughly 17-32 mg of unsorted bulk tissue as input. Sequenced input: liver tumor tissue from sampling region 4. Subset meaning: tumor region T4, right-lateral pole. Receptors originate from a man between 35 and 55 years old with primary liver carcinoma and hepatitis B virus infection.

A word on this clonotype: Because the CDR3 is missing its conserved closing phenylalanine or tryptophan, this is likely a read error. The chain links TRBV5-6 to TRBJ2-5; D is possibly TRBD2 (5 bases). Germline loops: CDR1 SGHDT, CDR2 YYEEEE. The CDR3 length is 14 residues. The CDR3 bases are TGTGCCAACAGCTTGGAGGCTAGCCAAGAGACCCAGTACCTC. Protein product: CANSLEASQETQYL.

Comment on this clonotype: This likely comes from a read error, as the CDR3 has no conserved phenylalanine or tryptophan at its end. The V and J genes are TRBV6-5 and TRBJ2-3, with 12 bases identical to TRBD2. CDR1 is MNHEY and CDR2 is SVGAGI in the germline V gene. This CDR3 has 15 amino acids. CDR3 nucleotide sequence: TGTGCCGGCGACCCAGGACTAGCGGGAACAGATACACAGTATCTT. Amino acids: CAGDPGLAGTDTQYL.

With regard to this clonotype: A read error is possible here, since a much larger clone lies one base away. This chain joins TRBV11-3 and TRBJ1-1; possible D gene TRBD1, 5 bases. The germline V gene encodes CDR1 SGHNT and CDR2 YENEEA. The CDR3 totals 13 residues. This chain's CDR3 is CASSFAGYTEALF. The CDR3 DNA is TGTGCCAGCAGCTTTGCAGGGTACACTGAAGCTTTGTTT.

This clonotype was seen many times. The chain recombines TRBV13 with TRBJ2-7; 8 positions match TRBD2. V trimming: 5 bases; J trimming: 2 bases; junction bases outside the gene matches: 5. CDR1 is PRHDT, CDR2 FYEKMQ, per germline (reference sequence). The CDR3 consists of 14 residues. CDR3 nucleotides: TGTGCCAGCAGCGAAGGGACTAGTCCCTACGAGCAGTACTTC. Protein sequence: CASSEGTSPYEQYF.

This clonotype was counted many times. V is TRBV14 and J is TRBJ2-3, with D unclear. The CDR3 has 13 amino acids. Germline V gene lookup returns CDR1 SGHDN and CDR2 FVKESK. The V gene lost 2 bases and the J gene lost 6 bases, with 9 bases spanning the gap. The CDR3 spells CASSQQEGDTQYF. In nucleotides, the CDR3 is TGTGCCAGCAGCCAACAAGAAGGGGATACGCAGTATTTT.

This clonotype was picked up many times. The chain is built from TRBV30 and TRBJ2-7; 8 bases map to TRBD2. This CDR3 is built from 17 residues. The V gene's germline CDR1 is GTSNPN and CDR2 SVGIG (reference sequence). With V trimmed by 0 bases and J by 6 bases, 16 bases remained unmatched. The CDR3 loop is CAWSVIHAGGYYGEQYF. The CDR3 nucleotides are TGTGCCTGGAGTGTAATACACGCGGGGGGCTACTACGGCGAGCAGTACTTC.

This clonotype was picked up many times. The gene calls are TRBV7-8 and TRBJ2-7; 7 nucleotides match TRBD2. Trimming took 3 bases from V and 2 from J; bases not matched to a gene: 1. The CDR3 has 13 residues. Germline-derived CDR1 and CDR2 are SGHVS and FQNEAQ. CDR3 amino acids: CASSFTSAYEQYF. The CDR3 coding sequence is TGTGCCAGCAGCTTTACTAGCGCCTACGAGCAGTACTTC.

On this clonotype: A junction end diverges from the germline sequence, so it may reflect a read error. This chain joins TRBV18 and TRBJ1-6; 8 bases match TRBD1. The CDR3 covers 14 residues. Per the germline V gene, CDR1 is KGHSH and CDR2 is LQKENI. The CDR3, as DNA: TGTTCCAGCTCACCGCGACAGGGGAATTCACCCCTCCACTTT. It translates to CSSSPRQGNSPLHF.

This chain's CDR3 is CASTPREAWVNMQYF. The CDR3 DNA follows: TGTGCCAGCACTCCGCGGGAGGCATGGGTGAATATGCAGTATTTT. The chain recombines TRBV6-1 with TRBJ2-3, with 8 bases lining up with TRBD2. Germline V gene sequence: CDR1 MNHNS, CDR2 SASEGT. The CDR3 totals 15 residues. V shed 7 bases and J 11 bases; nucleotides not matched to a gene: 17.

Concerning this clonotype: A much larger clonotype is one base distant, so this may be a read error. This chain uses TRBV5-1 with TRBJ2-7; D gene unclear. The CDR3 has 14 residues. Germline V gene sequence: CDR1 SGHRS, CDR2 YFSETQ. The CDR3 is CVSSLGPSSYEQYF. As DNA, the CDR3 is TGCGTCAGCAGCTTGGGTCCGAGCTCCTACGAGCAGTACTTC.

Turning to this clonotype: Sequence at one end of the junction differs from germline and may be a read error. The J gene is TRBJ2-7, the V gene TRBV7-8; D uncertain. The germline V gene has CDR1 SGHVS and CDR2 FQNEAQ. The CDR3 is 13 residues long. The CDR3 is CASSFDSVYEQYF. CDR3 DNA sequence: TGTGCCAGTAGCTTTGACTCCGTCTACGAGCAGTACTTC.

This clonotype was counted at least ten times. J is TRBJ2-4 and V is TRBV28; perhaps TRBD2 as D (5 bases). Germline V lookup: CDR1 MDHEN, CDR2 SYDVKM. With 10 bases removed from V and 6 bases from J, the gap between germline ends came to 22 bases. The CDR3 runs to 15 residues. Here the CDR3 DNA reads TGTGCCACCCTCCCAGTCGGTGGAGGAGTAAACATTCAGTACTTC. This gives the protein CATLPVGGGVNIQYF.

On this clonotype: This may stem from a read error, because a much larger clone lies one nucleotide away. The chain has TRBV4-1 and TRBJ2-1; the D gene could be TRBD1 or TRBD2 (5 bases each). Germline V gene sequence: CDR1 MGHRA, CDR2 YSYEKL. Trimming shortened V by 4 bases and J by 7 bases, and 14 bases separated the two germline ends. The CDR3 sequence is 14 residues long. The CDR3 here is CASSRVEGWNEQFF. CDR3 nucleotides: TGCGCCAGCAGCCGAGTTGAGGGGTGGAATGAGCAGTTCTTC.

Details on this clonotype: This sequence may be a read error, since a much larger clone differs from it by one base. J is TRBJ2-3 and V is TRBV7-9, with D unresolved. The last part of the DNA fits TRBJ1-5 better; the J call may be wrong. Germline CDR1 reads SEHNR; CDR2 reads FQNEAQ (reference sequence). This CDR3 has 16 residues. CDR3 DNA sequence: TGTGCCAGCAGCCATACTAGGAGCCGCACTACAGATACGCAGCATTTT. Protein product: CASSHTRSRTTDTQHF.

The rearrangement uses TRBV28 and TRBJ2-1; D is uncertain. The CDR3 has 12 amino acids. CDR1 and CDR2 from the germline V gene are MDHEN and SYDVKM. Trimming stripped 5 bases from V and 9 bases from J, with 11 bases between. The DNA for the CDR3 is TGTGCCAGCAGTGCGACAAACAGTGAGCAGTTCTTC. Amino acids: CASSATNSEQFF. The full variable domain, its missing parts supplied by reference TRBV28 and TRBJ2-1, is DVKVTQSSRYLVKRTGEKVFLECVQDMDHENMFWYRQDPGLGLRLIYFSYDVKMKEKGDIPEGYSVSREKKERFSLILESASTNQTSMYLCASSATNSEQFFGPGTRLTVL.

With respect to this clonotype: An end of the junction differs from the germline gene, which may be a read error. This chain uses TRBV11-2 with TRBJ2-2, with D tentatively TRBD1 (6 bases). In germline, CDR1 is SGHAT, CDR2 FQNNGV. The CDR3 sequence is 17 residues long. The DNA for the CDR3 is TGTGCCAGCAGCTTAGATCATCGGGGTAGGGACACCTGGGAGCTGTCTTTT. It encodes CASSLDHRGRDTWELSF.

In its sample, this clonotype is medium-sized. The V call is TRBV10-3, the J call TRBJ2-3, with D maybe TRBD2 (6 bases). Per the germline V gene, CDR1 is ENHRY and CDR2 is SYGVKD. Trimming shortened V by 8 bases and J by 4 bases, and 10 bases separated the two germline ends. The CDR3 has 12 amino acids. The CDR3 sequence: CAIGGRPDTQYF. CDR3 bases: TGTGCCATCGGGGGGAGGCCAGATACGCAGTATTTT.

Concerning this clonotype itself: The CDR3 does not close with the conserved phenylalanine or tryptophan, likely indicating a read error. The genes are TRBV2 and TRBJ1-1; 7 positions match TRBD1. Germline V gene lookup returns CDR1 SNHLY and CDR2 FYNNEI. V shed 6 bases and J 3 bases; nucleotides not matched to a gene: 7. CDR3 size: 14 residues. The CDR3: CASRVGGADTEAFL. CDR3 coding DNA: TGTGCCAGCAGGGTAGGGGGCGCGGACACTGAAGCTTTCCTT.

On this clonotype itself: This CDR3 fails to terminate in the conserved phenylalanine or tryptophan, so it likely reflects a read error. V gene TRBV29-1 combines with J gene TRBJ1-5, with D possibly matching TRBD1 (5 bases). Germline CDR1 is SQVTM and CDR2 is ANQGSEA. The CDR3 sequence is 12 residues long. V shed 4 bases and J shed 7 bases, with 11 bases lying between them. The CDR3 coding sequence is TGCAGCGTTGGTGGGGCGGGGCAGCCCCAGCATATT. Protein sequence: CSVGGAGQPQHI.

V is TRBV5-1 and J is TRBJ2-1; D not certain. The closer fit of TRBJ2-7 to the DNA end suggests the J call may be wrong. CDR3 length equals 14 residues. Per germline, CDR1 SGHRS and CDR2 YFSETQ. This CDR3 is CASSRSPGFNEQYF. CDR3 sequence (DNA): TGCGCCAGCAGCCGGAGTCCTGGTTTCAATGAGCAGTACTTC.

In the case of this clonotype: One junction end does not reproduce the germline sequence, and a read error may be involved. The CDR3 DNA reads TGCGCCAGCAGACAAGACGGGAAGGAAGATACGCAGTGTTTT. Translating gives CASRQDGKEDTQCF. The V call is TRBV4-1, the J call TRBJ2-3, with a tentative D call TRBD2 (5 bases). The CDR3 covers 14 residues. The germline CDR1 and CDR2 sequences are MGHRA and YSYEKL.

As concerns this clonotype: It may be a read error: a sequence one base away is much more abundant. The CDR3 DNA sequence: TGCAGCGTTGCTGACGCCGGGGAGCTGTTTTTT. Translated: CSVADAGELFF. V usage is TRBV29-1 and J usage is TRBJ2-2; no firm D call. There are 11 residues in the CDR3. Germline loops: CDR1 SQVTM, CDR2 ANQGSEA. Trimming stripped 4 bases from V and 6 bases from J, with 6 bases between.

This chain links TRBV5-8 with TRBJ1-2; the D gene is possibly TRBD1 (6 bases). CDR1 and CDR2 from the germline V gene are SGHTS and YDEGEE. V dropped 4 bases and J dropped 4 bases, with 17 bases sitting between them. CDR3 length equals 15 residues. CDR3 nucleotides: TGTGCCAGCAGCCCGGGACAAAACGGAGTCTATGGCTACACCTTC. It translates to CASSPGQNGVYGYTF. The full variable domain, its missing parts supplied by reference TRBV5-8 and TRBJ1-2, is EAGVTQSPTHLIKTRGQQATLRCSPISGHTSVYWYQQALGLGLQFLLWYDEGEERNRGNFPPRFSGRQFPNYSSELNVNALELEDSALYLCASSPGQNGVYGYTFGSGTRLTVV.